Below, 15 T cell receptor beta chains from the same sample are listed, as sequenced in a study of Graves' ophthalmopathy and Graves' hyperthyroidism. From RNA, the CDR3 regions of TCR beta chains were amplified and sequenced. After a first-round RT-PCR with HTBI primers, a second-round multiplex PCR was run. In TCRdb, the multiplex PCR reads were re-called with MiXCR into one record per CDR3 protein. Found here are fewer than 250,000 distinct CDR3 sequences, approximately 28% of them singletons; the top ten hold approximately 9.6%. What was sequenced was peripheral blood. Receptors were obtained from a man aged 50-59 years with Graves' ophthalmopathy.

This chain connects TRBV7-8 to TRBJ1-1; 7 positions agree with TRBD1. The CDR3 is 15 residues long. The ends lost 5 bases at V and 3 bases at J; junction bases unmatched: 9. The germline V gene encodes CDR1 SGHVS and CDR2 FQNEAQ. CDR3 bases: TGTGCCAGCAGCGGGCGAGGGGGCGCGGACACTGAAGCTTTCTTT. Translated: CASSGRGGADTEAFF.

This clonotype occurred many times. The gene calls are TRBV7-8 and TRBJ1-6; D ambiguous. The CDR3 spans 12 residues. Per germline, CDR1 SGHVS and CDR2 FQNEAQ. The germline V and J ends were trimmed by 2 bases and 7 bases, with 3 bases remaining between them. CDR3 protein: CASSLLNSPLHF. CDR3 sequence (DNA): TGTGCCAGCAGCTTATTAAATTCACCCCTCCACTTT.

This sequence joins TRBV28 and TRBJ1-2; no reliable D call. CDR3 size: 13 residues. Germline loops: CDR1 MDHEN, CDR2 SYDVKM. V was clipped by 9 bases and J by 2 bases, with 13 bases between them. The CDR3 spells CASRSSVNYGYTF. DNA of the CDR3: TGTGCCAGTCGTTCTTCGGTAAACTATGGCTACACCTTC.

In its sample, this clonotype was seen many times. The chain links TRBV24-1 to TRBJ2-2; 8 nucleotides agree with TRBD1. The germline V gene encodes CDR1 KGHDR and CDR2 SFDVKD. This CDR3 has 17 amino acids. The V segment lost 3 bases and the J segment 4 bases; nucleotides outside the gene matches: 9. In nucleotides, the CDR3 is TGTGCCACCAGTGATGGGGGGCAGGGGGCACTCACCGGGGAGCTGTTTTTT. Amino acids: CATSDGGQGALTGELFF.

This clonotype occurred many times. J is TRBJ2-5 and V is TRBV29-1; D unclear. From germline, CDR1 is SQVTM and CDR2 ANQGSEA. The V end lost 4 bases, the J end lost 5 bases, and 8 bases lay between the germline ends. The CDR3 totals 11 residues. CDR3 nucleotide sequence: TGCAGCGTTGTTCGGGCGGAGACCCAGTACTTC. Residues: CSVVRAETQYF.

This clonotype was observed at least ten times. The genes are TRBV7-2 and TRBJ1-3, with 9 bases matching TRBD1. Germline-derived CDR1 and CDR2 are SGHTA and FQGNSA. This CDR3 region has 16 residues. With 1 base clipped from V and 4 bases from J, the junction kept 5 bases outside the gene matches. CDR3 nucleotide sequence: TGTGCCAGCAGCTTAGGGGACAGGGTTAGGGGAAACACCATATATTTT. This translates into CASSLGDRVRGNTIYF.

In the case of this clonotype: At one end, the junction sequence differs from germline, possibly due to a read error. The chain combines TRBV27 with TRBJ1-1; the D gene is possibly TRBD1 (5 bases). CDR3 length equals 15 residues. The germline gives CDR1 MNHEY, CDR2 SMNVEV (reference sequence). CDR3 coding DNA: TGTGCCAGCAAGGTGGGTGAGGGGCTAGACACTGAAGTTTTCTTT. Amino acid sequence: CASKVGEGLDTEVFF.

This clonotype has ten or more counts. J is TRBJ1-1 and V is TRBV28; 8 bases map to TRBD1. Unmatched junction bases numbered 12, after V lost 8 bases and J lost 4 bases. This CDR3 has 15 residues. From germline, CDR1 is MDHEN and CDR2 SYDVKM. The CDR3 loop is CASHSQGALTTEAFF. The CDR3 DNA reads as TGTGCCAGCCACTCGCAGGGGGCGTTGACCACTGAAGCTTTCTTT.

This clonotype showed up many times. The CDR3 reads CASSEWSSQETQYF. CDR3 DNA: TGTGCCAGCAGTGAATGGAGCTCTCAAGAGACCCAGTACTTC. The chain combines TRBV25-1 with TRBJ2-5; D gene uncertain. CDR1 is MGHDK, CDR2 SYGVNS, per germline. The CDR3 runs 14 residues. Trimming removed 1 base at V and 2 bases at J, with 8 bases between.

This clonotype showed up many times. This chain connects TRBV25-1 to TRBJ2-7, with D possibly being TRBD1 or TRBD2 (5 bases each). The germline V gene encodes CDR1 MGHDK and CDR2 SYGVNS. The CDR3 runs to 14 residues. V was clipped by 7 bases and J by 2 bases, with 15 bases between them. The chain's CDR3 is CASMLRDGPYEQYF. CDR3 DNA: TGTGCCAGCATGCTTCGGGACGGACCCTACGAGCAGTACTTC.

This clonotype was recorded a few times. The J gene is TRBJ2-5, the V gene TRBV7-2, with 8 bases identical to TRBD1. The CDR3 covers 13 residues. Losses at the gene ends were 7 bases for V and 5 bases for J; bases not matched to a gene: 6. CDR1 and CDR2 from the germline V gene are SGHTA and FQGNSA. The CDR3 region is CASTAGGRETQYF. For the CDR3, the DNA is TGTGCCAGCACCGCAGGGGGCAGGGAGACCCAGTACTTC.

This clonotype was observed at least ten times. The V call is TRBV6-2 or TRBV6-3, the J call TRBJ2-1; no reliable D call. Trimming removed 4 bases from V and 2 bases from J, with 12 bases in between. Germline V gene data show CDR1 as MNHEY and CDR2 as SVGEGT. This CDR3 spans 15 amino acids. The CDR3 is CASSWAQRTYNEQFF. The CDR3 DNA follows: TGTGCCAGCAGTTGGGCCCAACGAACCTACAATGAGCAGTTCTTC.

The rearrangement links TRBV3-1 to TRBJ2-5; D gene ambiguous. The V gene lost 3 bases and the J gene lost 5 bases, with 13 bases spanning the gap. CDR1 and CDR2 from the germline V gene are LGHDT and YNNKEL (reference sequence). This CDR3 comprises 14 residues. The CDR3 sequence: CASSHNTVGETQYF. In nucleotides, the CDR3 is TGTGCCAGCAGCCACAACACCGTTGGGGAGACCCAGTACTTC.

This clonotype appeared many times. This chain uses TRBV20-1 with TRBJ2-7; no firm D call. Trimming removed 1 base from V and 2 bases from J, with 30 bases in between. CDR3 length equals 20 residues. The germline CDR1 and CDR2 sequences are DFQATT and SNEGSKA (reference sequence). CDR3 protein: CSARVPPRTKPPGQTYEQYF. DNA for the CDR3: TGCAGTGCTAGAGTTCCCCCCCGGACCAAGCCCCCGGGCCAGACCTACGAGCAGTACTTC.

This clonotype was seen many times. The chain uses TRBV29-1 and TRBJ2-7; unclear D gene. From germline, CDR1 is SQVTM and CDR2 ANQGSEA. The CDR3 spans 11 residues. V lost 5 bases to trimming and J lost 3 bases, with 8 bases between them. CDR3 coding DNA: TGCAGCGTTCTCCTACTCTACGAGCAGTACTTC. Translating gives CSVLLLYEQYF.